Listed here are 14 T cell receptor beta chains from one sample, sequenced in a study of control samples from healthy donors and cancer patients. Clones were sequenced by immunoSEQ multiplex PCR, and TCRdb holds only the in-frame ones, with some missing. The sample has approximately 87,000 clones; approximately 90% are singletons. Sequenced material: blood. The source of these receptors is a woman between 50 and 59 years old in good health.

J is TRBJ2-1 and V is TRBV3-1 (or the pseudogene TRBV3-2); 9 bases fit TRBD2. This CDR3 has 15 residues. V lost 2 bases to trimming and J lost 9 bases; unmatched junction nucleotides: 8. Germline V gene data show CDR1 as LGHDT and CDR2 as YNNKEL (reference sequence). Here the CDR3 DNA reads TGTGCCAGCAGCCAAACACGGACTAGCGACGGTGAGCAGTTCTTC. As protein: CASSQTRTSDGEQFF.

The V gene is TRBV11-2, the J gene TRBJ1-1; D not resolved. This CDR3 is 14 amino acids long. V gave up 1 base and J gave up 1 base, with 7 bases separating them. Germline V gene lookup returns CDR1 SGHAT and CDR2 FQNNGV. The CDR3 loop reads CASSLGHRNTEAFF. Written as DNA, the CDR3 is TGTGCCAGCAGCTTAGGACACCGGAACACTGAAGCTTTCTTT.

This clone was seen only once. V gene TRBV5-1 combines with J gene TRBJ2-3; perhaps TRBD2 as D (5 bases). Germline values: CDR1 SGHRS, CDR2 YFSETQ. The CDR3 runs to 15 residues. Trimming removed 0 bases at V and 2 bases at J, with 10 bases between. The CDR3 is CASSLGAGLTDTQYF. CDR3 nucleotide sequence: TGCGCCAGCAGCTTGGGCGCGGGCCTCACAGATACGCAGTATTTT. Together with reference TRBV5-1 and TRBJ2-3, the CDR3 gives the full variable domain: KAGVTQTPRYLIKTRGQQVTLSCSPISGHRSVSWYQQTPGQGLQFLFEYFSETQRNKGNFPGRFSGRQFSNSRSEMNVSTLELGDSALYLCASSLGAGLTDTQYFGPGTRLTVL.

The V call is TRBV29-1, the J call TRBJ1-2, with TRBD1 matching over 11 bases. CDR1 and CDR2 from the germline V gene are SQVTM and ANQGSEA. Trimming took 3 bases from V and 8 from J; bases not matched to a gene: 8. This CDR3 spans 14 amino acids. The CDR3 is CSVEGTGGVGGYTF. The CDR3 DNA sequence: TGCAGCGTTGAGGGGACAGGGGGAGTGGGCGGCTACACCTTC.

This clone has a single count. V usage is TRBV18 and J usage is TRBJ2-5; TRBD1 matches 11 bases. The CDR3 spans 15 residues. J was trimmed by 4 bases and V by 3 bases; bases with no gene match: 4. Germline values: CDR1 KGHSH, CDR2 LQKENI. CDR3 region: CASSPAGTGGETQYF. DNA of the CDR3: TGTGCCAGCTCACCTGCCGGGACAGGGGGAGAGACCCAGTACTTC.

The chain recombines TRBV3-1 (or the pseudogene TRBV3-2) with TRBJ1-1; TRBD1 matches at 8 bases. CDR3 length: 15 residues. Unmatched junction bases numbered 4, after V lost 4 bases and J lost 0 bases. Germline V gives CDR1 LGHDT, CDR2 YNNKEL (reference sequence). CDR3 amino acids: CASSLRTGMNTEAFF. CDR3 sequence (DNA): TGTGCCAGCAGCCTACGGACAGGGATGAACACTGAAGCTTTCTTT.

The J gene is TRBJ2-7, the V gene TRBV27, with a possible D match to TRBD2 (5 bases). Germline CDR1 MNHEY, CDR2 SMNVEV (reference sequence). With 2 bases removed from V and 6 bases from J, the gap between germline ends came to 11 bases. The CDR3 has 13 residues. CDR3 amino acids: CASSLGRGPEQYF. The CDR3 DNA reads TGTGCCAGCAGTTTAGGCAGAGGGCCCGAGCAGTACTTC.

The chain links TRBV7-9 to TRBJ1-1, with D unclear. CDR1 is SEHNR and CDR2 is FQNEAQ in the germline V gene (reference sequence). This CDR3 has 13 residues. Trimming removed 1 base from V and 2 bases from J, with 5 bases in between. CDR3 bases: TGTGCCAGCAGCTTAGAAGGAAACACTGAAGCTTTCTTT. Its protein product is CASSLEGNTEAFF.

The chain couples TRBV7-8 to TRBJ2-4; 7 bases line up with TRBD1. The trim removed 0 bases at V and 6 bases at J, leaving 8 bases unmatched. The CDR3 is 16 residues long. The germline gives CDR1 SGHVS, CDR2 FQNEAQ. The CDR3 reads CASSLAQGTVGNIQYF. CDR3 DNA sequence: TGTGCCAGCAGCTTAGCTCAAGGGACAGTAGGAAACATTCAGTACTTC.

This rearrangement joins TRBV19 to TRBJ2-5; D is perhaps TRBD2 (8 bases). The CDR3 has 15 amino acids. Germline loops: CDR1 LNHDA, CDR2 SQIVND (reference sequence). V lost 5 bases and J 5 bases, leaving 18 bases between the germline ends. The CDR3 nucleotides read TGTGCCAGTAGTTGGGGGATAGCGGGACAGGAGACCCAGTACTTC. It codes for CASSWGIAGQETQYF.

The chain recombines TRBV20-1 with TRBJ1-6, with D possibly TRBD1 on 5 matching bases. V lost 3 bases and J 7 bases, leaving 13 bases between the germline ends. Germline assignment: CDR1 DFQATT and CDR2 SNEGSKA (reference sequence). This CDR3 comprises 14 residues. DNA of the CDR3: TGCAGTGCTAGTAAGACAGTTGCAAATTCACCCCTCCACTTT. Protein product: CSASKTVANSPLHF.

The chain is built from TRBV5-1 and TRBJ1-2; D is unresolved. Germline V gene lookup returns CDR1 SGHRS and CDR2 YFSETQ. V was cut by 0 bases and J by 8 bases, with 11 bases left in between. The CDR3 totals 13 residues. The DNA for the CDR3 is TGCGCCAGCAGCTTGGAACGGGAACTGGGCTACACCTTC. Its protein product is CASSLERELGYTF.

The count of this clone is one. J is TRBJ1-2 and V is TRBV28; possibly TRBD1 for D (5 bases). CDR3 length: 13 amino acids. Trimming shortened V by 2 bases and J by 8 bases, and 12 bases separated the two germline ends. Germline V gene data show CDR1 as MDHEN and CDR2 as SYDVKM. The CDR3 loop is CASSLGTIVGYTF. The CDR3 nucleotides read TGTGCCAGCAGTTTAGGGACCATTGTGGGCTACACCTTC.

This chain links TRBV28 with TRBJ2-3; D perhaps matches TRBD2 (6 bases). CDR1 is MDHEN, CDR2 SYDVKM, per germline. Deletions cut 5 bases from V and 2 bases from J, with 20 bases between. The CDR3 is 17 residues long. Here the CDR3 DNA reads TGTGCCAGCAGTCTCGCCGGATCCGGGGGTTTCACAGATACGCAGTATTTT. Protein product: CASSLAGSGGFTDTQYF.